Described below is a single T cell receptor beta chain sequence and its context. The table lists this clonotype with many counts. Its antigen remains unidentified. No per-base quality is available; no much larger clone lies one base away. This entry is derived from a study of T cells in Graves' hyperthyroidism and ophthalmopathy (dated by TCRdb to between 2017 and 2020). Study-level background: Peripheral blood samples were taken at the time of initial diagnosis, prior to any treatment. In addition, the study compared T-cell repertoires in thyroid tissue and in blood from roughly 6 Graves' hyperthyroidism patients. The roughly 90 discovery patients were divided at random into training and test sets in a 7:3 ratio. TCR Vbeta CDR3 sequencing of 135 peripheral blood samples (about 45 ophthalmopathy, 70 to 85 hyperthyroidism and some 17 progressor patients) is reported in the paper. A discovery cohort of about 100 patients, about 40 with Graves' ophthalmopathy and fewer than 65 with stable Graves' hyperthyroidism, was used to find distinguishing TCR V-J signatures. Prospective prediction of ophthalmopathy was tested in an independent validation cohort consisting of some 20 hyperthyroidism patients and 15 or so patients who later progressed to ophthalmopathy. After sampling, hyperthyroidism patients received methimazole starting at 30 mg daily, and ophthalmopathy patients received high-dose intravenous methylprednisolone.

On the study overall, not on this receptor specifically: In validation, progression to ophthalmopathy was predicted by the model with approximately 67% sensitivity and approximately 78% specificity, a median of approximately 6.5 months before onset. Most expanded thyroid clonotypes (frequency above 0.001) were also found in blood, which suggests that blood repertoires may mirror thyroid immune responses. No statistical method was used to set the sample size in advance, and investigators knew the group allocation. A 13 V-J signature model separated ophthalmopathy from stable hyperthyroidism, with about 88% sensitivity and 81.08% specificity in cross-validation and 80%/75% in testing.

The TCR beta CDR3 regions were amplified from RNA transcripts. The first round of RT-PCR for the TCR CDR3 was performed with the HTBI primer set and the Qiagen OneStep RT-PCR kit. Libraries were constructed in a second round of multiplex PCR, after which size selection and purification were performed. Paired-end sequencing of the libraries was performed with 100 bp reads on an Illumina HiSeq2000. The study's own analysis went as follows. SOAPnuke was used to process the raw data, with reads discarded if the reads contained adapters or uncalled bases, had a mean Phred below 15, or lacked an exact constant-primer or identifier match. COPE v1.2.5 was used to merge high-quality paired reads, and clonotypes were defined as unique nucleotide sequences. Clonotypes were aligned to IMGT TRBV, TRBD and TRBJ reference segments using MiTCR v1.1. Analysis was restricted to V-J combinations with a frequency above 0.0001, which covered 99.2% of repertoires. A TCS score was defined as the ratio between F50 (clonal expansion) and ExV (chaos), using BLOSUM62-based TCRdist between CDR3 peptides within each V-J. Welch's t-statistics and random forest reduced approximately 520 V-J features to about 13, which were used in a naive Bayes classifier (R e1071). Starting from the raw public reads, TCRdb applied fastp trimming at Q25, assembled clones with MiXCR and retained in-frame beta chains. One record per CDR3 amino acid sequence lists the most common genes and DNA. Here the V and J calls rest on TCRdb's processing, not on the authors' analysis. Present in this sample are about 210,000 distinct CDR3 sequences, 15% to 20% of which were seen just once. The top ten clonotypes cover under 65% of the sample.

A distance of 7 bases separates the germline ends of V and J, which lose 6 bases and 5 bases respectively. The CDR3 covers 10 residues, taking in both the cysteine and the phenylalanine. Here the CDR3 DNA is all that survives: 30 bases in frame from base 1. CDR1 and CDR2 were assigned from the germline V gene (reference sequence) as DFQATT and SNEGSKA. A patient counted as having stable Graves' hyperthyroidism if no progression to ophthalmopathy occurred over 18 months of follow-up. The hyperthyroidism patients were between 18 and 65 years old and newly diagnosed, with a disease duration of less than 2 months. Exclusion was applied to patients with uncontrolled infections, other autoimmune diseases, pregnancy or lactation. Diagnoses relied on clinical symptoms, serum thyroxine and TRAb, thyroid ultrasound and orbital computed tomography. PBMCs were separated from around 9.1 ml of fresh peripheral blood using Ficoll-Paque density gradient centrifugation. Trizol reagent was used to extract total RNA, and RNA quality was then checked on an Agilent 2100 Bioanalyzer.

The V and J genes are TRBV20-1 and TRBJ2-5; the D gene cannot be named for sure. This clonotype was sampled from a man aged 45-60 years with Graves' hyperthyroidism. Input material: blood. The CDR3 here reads CSAEWETQYF. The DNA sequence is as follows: TGCAGTGCGGAGTGGGAGACCCAGTACTTC.